Presented here are 21 T cell receptor beta chains from one specimen sequenced in a study of blood T cells in healthy people across ages. Primed by a sample-barcoded 5' primer and a J-beta primer mix, a second PCR proceeded for about 6 to 12 cycles. TCRdb recomputed calls from the 5' RACE reads with MiXCR, one row per CDR3 protein. This sample has hundreds of thousands of distinct CDR3 sequences, with around 45% found just once. Input material: blood. Every receptor here comes from a man aged 55-75 years in good health.

The V and J genes are TRBV12-3 or TRBV12-4 and TRBJ2-5; 7 nucleotides match TRBD1. Trimming at V came to 4 bases and at J to 6 bases, leaving 8 bases not matched to a gene. The length of the CDR3 is 14 residues. CDR3 residues: CASSWDSGRQTQYF. Written as DNA, the CDR3 is TGTGCCAGCAGTTGGGACAGCGGCAGGCAGACCCAGTACTTC.

The chain combines TRBV12-5 with TRBJ2-1; a possible D gene is TRBD1 (6 bases). This CDR3 region has 14 residues. Germline CDR1 reads LGHNT; CDR2 reads FRNRAP. Trimming removed 5 bases from V and 3 bases from J, with 11 bases in between. Written as DNA, the CDR3 is TGTGCTAGTGGTGCGGACAGCTTCTACAATGAGCAGTTCTTC. Translating it yields CASGADSFYNEQFF.

This clonotype has ten or more counts. The chain carries TRBV7-2 and TRBJ2-7, with D uncertain. The CDR3 has 18 amino acids. V gave up 1 base and J gave up 0 bases, with 19 bases separating them. Germline CDR1 reads SGHTA; CDR2 reads FQGNSA. CDR3 bases: TGTGCCAGCAGCTTAGTAGGGATTGCACCTCCGTGCTCCTACGAGCAGTACTTC. Encoded protein: CASSLVGIAPPCSYEQYF.

J is TRBJ2-7 and V is TRBV18, with 7 bases aligning to TRBD1. The CDR3 is 14 amino acids. V was clipped by 8 bases and J by 4 bases; unmatched bases: 11. The germline gives CDR1 KGHSH, CDR2 LQKENI. The CDR3 region is CASTETGKTYEQYF. In nucleotides, the CDR3 is TGTGCCAGCACCGAGACAGGGAAAACATACGAGCAGTACTTC.

V and J are TRBV7-9 and TRBJ2-5; D unresolved. The germline V gene encodes CDR1 SEHNR and CDR2 FQNEAQ (reference sequence). The V end lost 3 bases, the J end lost 14 bases, and 19 bases lay between the germline ends. The CDR3 covers 13 residues. CDR3 bases: TGTGCCAGCAGCTTCCCGGACCCTTACGAGCACTACTTC. Its protein product is CASSFPDPYEHYF.

The chain combines TRBV2 with TRBJ1-4; 7 bases fit TRBD1. Per germline, CDR1 SNHLY and CDR2 FYNNEI. This CDR3 comprises 17 residues. Trimming removed 5 bases from V and 8 bases from J; junction bases left unmatched: 17. The CDR3 region is CASSFTGDVVLEEKLFF. The CDR3 coding sequence is TGTGCCAGCAGTTTTACAGGGGACGTAGTCTTAGAGGAAAAACTGTTTTTT.

This clonotype was found once. V gene TRBV9 combines with J gene TRBJ2-3, with D perhaps matching TRBD2 (6 bases). Between the trimmed V and J ends, which lost 0 bases and 8 bases, there was a span of 19 bases. Germline V lookup: CDR1 SGDLS, CDR2 YYNGEE. The CDR3 is 16 amino acids. The CDR3: CASSVEAAGQGGTQYF. The DNA for the CDR3 is TGTGCCAGCAGCGTAGAAGCCGCGGGGCAGGGAGGTACGCAGTATTTT.

The chain is built from TRBV5-4 and TRBJ1-1; D unresolved. CDR1 is SGHNT, CDR2 YYREEE, per germline (reference sequence). The CDR3 runs to 16 residues. Trimming removed 4 bases from V and 2 bases from J, with 18 bases in between. In nucleotides, the CDR3 is TGTGCCAGCAGCGTTGGCGGGCTACAAGGAAACACTGAAGCTTTCTTT. The encoded protein is CASSVGGLQGNTEAFF.

V gene TRBV12-3 or TRBV12-4 combines with J gene TRBJ2-7, with D perhaps TRBD2 (5 bases). The CDR3 has 12 residues. V shed 6 bases and J shed 5 bases, with 11 bases lying between them. Written as DNA, the CDR3 is TGTGCCAGCAGCCGAGGAGCGGACGAGCAGTACTTC. This encodes CASSRGADEQYF.

The chain uses TRBV6-6 and TRBJ2-5; 9 bases are a match to TRBD2. This CDR3 has 15 amino acids. Germline CDR1 reads MNHNY; CDR2 reads SVGAGI (reference sequence). Trimming cost V 2 bases and J 7 bases; bases outside gene matches: 8. CDR3 sequence reads: CASSYVAGGPGTQYF. In DNA form, the CDR3 reads TGTGCCAGCAGTTACGTTGCGGGGGGGCCCGGGACCCAGTACTTC.

V gene TRBV12-5 combines with J gene TRBJ2-1; 11 nucleotides agree with TRBD2. Losses at the gene ends were 0 bases for V and 6 bases for J; bases not matched to a gene: 10. This CDR3 region has 18 residues. Germline assignment: CDR1 LGHNT and CDR2 FRNRAP. CDR3 nucleotides: TGTGCTAGTGGTTTGGTCCAGTCTCCGGGACTAGCGGCCAATGAGCAGTTCTTC. Translation: CASGLVQSPGLAANEQFF.

V is TRBV6-2 or TRBV6-3 and J is TRBJ2-5; 9 positions match TRBD1. The CDR3 is 16 amino acids. Trimming cost V 5 bases and J 5 bases; bases outside gene matches: 12. Germline V CDR1 and CDR2: MNHEY, SVGEGT. The CDR3 DNA reads TGTGCCAGCAGTATCTCCGGGACAGGGAGGTGGGAGACCCAGTACTTC. This translates into CASSISGTGRWETQYF.

The chain employs TRBV5-4 and TRBJ2-7, with 9 bases aligning to TRBD2. The DNA end favors TRBJ2-5, so the J call may be wrong. The CDR3 runs to 16 residues. CDR1 is SGHNT, CDR2 YYREEE, per germline (reference sequence). For the CDR3, the DNA is TGTGCCAGCAGCCCCTCCAGCGGGGGGTCTCAAGAGACCCAGTACTTC. It is translated as CASSPSSGGSQETQYF.

This clonotype was detected a few times. This rearrangement joins TRBV28 to TRBJ1-2; D remains unclear. Trimming pared 3 bases from V and 4 bases from J, leaving 9 bases between. Germline CDR1 reads MDHEN; CDR2 reads SYDVKM. CDR3 length equals 13 residues. CDR3 residues: CASSLRQTYGYTF. CDR3 sequence (DNA): TGTGCCAGCAGTTTGAGGCAGACCTATGGCTACACCTTC.

This chain joins TRBV12-3 or TRBV12-4 and TRBJ2-1; no reliable D call. The CDR3 length is 12 residues. V gave up 6 bases and J gave up 6 bases, with 9 bases separating them. The chain's CDR3 is CASRSSANEQFF. CDR3 bases: TGTGCCAGCAGGAGCAGTGCCAATGAGCAGTTCTTC.

This clonotype was detected only a few times. V gene TRBV10-3 combines with J gene TRBJ2-3, with 8 bases fitting TRBD1. The CDR3 covers 21 residues. Germline-derived CDR1 and CDR2 are ENHRY and SYGVKD. The trim removed 0 bases at V and 1 base at J, leaving 18 bases unmatched. The CDR3 spells CAISESLGQGTTPDGTDTQYF. DNA of the CDR3: TGTGCCATCAGTGAGTCGCTCGGACAGGGAACCACCCCCGACGGCACAGATACGCAGTATTTT.

This clonotype has a handful of counts. The V call is TRBV4-3, the J call TRBJ2-5, with no clear D. The germline V gene has CDR1 LGHNA and CDR2 YSLEER. Trimming took 0 bases from V and 1 from J, leaving 6 bases between them. The CDR3 runs to 14 residues. The CDR3 is CASSQDAFQETQYF. The DNA of the CDR3 is TGCGCCAGCAGCCAAGATGCGTTCCAAGAGACCCAGTACTTC.

This chain links TRBV12-3 or TRBV12-4 with TRBJ2-3, with TRBD2 matching over 13 bases. This CDR3 spans 14 amino acids. With 6 bases clipped from V and 7 bases from J, the junction kept 4 bases outside the gene matches. CDR3 nucleotide sequence: TGTGCCAGCAGACTAGCGGGGGGGCAATATACGCAGTATTTT. This gives the protein CASRLAGGQYTQYF.

V usage is TRBV5-1 and J usage is TRBJ2-3, with D uncertain. The germline CDR1 and CDR2 sequences are SGHRS and YFSETQ. V lost 2 bases, J lost 0 bases, and 7 bases lay in between. This CDR3 is built from 14 residues. The CDR3 region is CASSFGPSTDTQYF. CDR3 nucleotides: TGCGCCAGCAGCTTCGGCCCTAGCACAGATACGCAGTATTTT.

The CDR3 DNA follows: TGTGCCAGCAGCGGACCCAGGGGGCAAGGCTATGGCTACACCTTC. This codes for CASSGPRGQGYGYTF. This sequence joins TRBV7-9 and TRBJ1-2; the match to TRBD1 covers 8 bases. The CDR3 extends over 15 amino acids. V lost 5 bases, J lost 4 bases, and 9 bases stayed unmatched. CDR1 is SEHNR, CDR2 FQNEAQ, per germline (reference sequence).

The V call is TRBV7-2, the J call TRBJ1-2; 9 positions agree with TRBD1. Trimming took 5 bases from V and 10 from J; bases not matched to a gene: 11. This CDR3 spans 14 amino acids. In germline, CDR1 is SGHTA, CDR2 FQGNSA. CDR3 coding DNA: TGTGCCAGCAGCCCGACGGGACAGGGATTAGACTACACCTTC. Amino acids: CASSPTGQGLDYTF.